Shown below are 21 T cell receptor beta chains from a single sample sequenced in a study of molecular identifiers for immune sequencing clone quantification. Using its own MiXCR run on the PCR reads, TCRdb lists one record per CDR3 protein. The sample has 550,000 to 750,000 distinct CDR3 sequences, about 20% seen once. Material: naive CD8+ T cells from blood, with Jurkat cell RNA spiked in. The subset denotes: FACS-sorted CD8+CD4-CCR7+CD45RA+ naive T cells. The receptors were gathered from a human donor in good health. Some libraries in this study had Jurkat cell RNA spiked in.

Remarks on this clonotype: This sequence may be a read error, since a much larger clone differs from it by one base. The chain recombines TRBV6-5 with TRBJ2-3; TRBD2 matches at 10 bases. Trimming cost V 5 bases and J 2 bases; bases outside gene matches: 4. CDR3 length: 15 residues. The germline gives CDR1 MNHEY, CDR2 SVGAGI. CDR3 residues: CASSRTSGPTDTQYF. For the CDR3, the DNA is TGTGCCAGCAGTCGGACTAGCGGTCCCACAGATACGCAGTATTTT.

Details on this clonotype: This sequence may be a read error, since a much larger clone differs from it by one base. The chain joins TRBV12-3 or TRBV12-4 to TRBJ1-3; D remains ambiguous. CDR3 size: 13 residues. In DNA form, the CDR3 reads TGTGCCGTCCCATGGGCGTCTGGAAACCCCATATATTTT. Translation gives CAVPWASGNPIYF.

This clonotype was seen many times. The chain carries TRBV6-5 and TRBJ2-1; 12 bases line up with TRBD2. Looked up from germline, CDR1 is MNHEY and CDR2 is SVGAGI. The CDR3 is made up of 15 amino acids. Unmatched junction bases numbered 7, after V lost 4 bases and J lost 9 bases. The CDR3 sequence: CASSSGLAGFTEQFF. DNA of the CDR3: TGTGCCAGCAGTTCCGGACTAGCGGGATTTACTGAGCAGTTCTTC.

The V and J genes are TRBV27 and TRBJ2-3, with a tentative D call TRBD2 (6 bases). The ends were cut back, 5 bases at V and 3 bases at J, with 21 bases in the middle. CDR3 length: 17 amino acids. CDR1 is MNHEY and CDR2 is SMNVEV in the germline V gene (reference sequence). CDR3 loop: CASSNLAVSGGTDTQYF. The CDR3 DNA follows: TGTGCCAGCAGTAACTTAGCGGTTAGCGGAGGGACAGATACGCAGTATTTT.

Ten or more counts support this clonotype. The rearrangement joins TRBV27 to TRBJ2-7; no clear D gene. This CDR3 is 11 amino acids long. Trimming pared 5 bases from V and 5 bases from J, leaving 7 bases between. Germline lookup yields CDR1 MNHEY and CDR2 SMNVEV (reference sequence). CDR3 sequence reads: CASSRYNEQYF. In DNA form, the CDR3 reads TGTGCCAGCAGTCGATACAACGAGCAGTACTTC.

This clonotype was seen ten or more times. This chain links TRBV7-2 with TRBJ2-5, with TRBD1 matching 7 bases. The CDR3 covers 14 residues. Looked up from germline, CDR1 is SGHTA and CDR2 is FQGNSA. V dropped 3 bases and J dropped 0; count of bases not matched to a gene: 1. CDR3 region: CASSLTGNQETQYF. The CDR3 region has the DNA TGTGCCAGCAGCTTGACAGGGAACCAAGAGACCCAGTACTTC.

There are many counts of this clonotype. The chain has TRBV5-6 and TRBJ2-1, with TRBD1 as a possible D gene (5 bases). The V end lost 2 bases, the J end lost 2 bases, and 8 bases lay between the germline ends. This CDR3 has 14 amino acids. CDR1 SGHDT and CDR2 YYEEEE come from the germline V gene. CDR3 sequence reads: CASSFYRTYNEQFF. CDR3 coding DNA: TGTGCCAGCAGCTTCTACAGGACCTACAATGAGCAGTTCTTC.

This clonotype has just one count. Compared with germline, one end of the junction differs, possibly owing to a read error. The rearrangement joins TRBV11-2 to TRBJ2-7, with a tentative D call TRBD2 (6 bases). Germline V gene data show CDR1 as SGHAT and CDR2 as FQNNGV. This CDR3 spans 16 amino acids. The CDR3 region is CASSPSDYQGLYERYF. CDR3 DNA sequence: TGTGCCAGCAGCCCTAGCGACTACCAAGGACTCTACGAGCGGTACTTC. Using reference TRBV11-2 and TRBJ2-7 for the parts outside the CDR3, the full variable domain is EAGVAQSPRYKIIEKRQSVAFWCNPISGHATLYWYQQILGQGPKLLIQFQNNGVVDDSQLPKDRFSAERLKGVDSTLKIQPAKLEDSAVYLCASSPSDYQGLYERYFGPGTRLTVT.

This clonotype was found many times. The V call is TRBV7-2, the J call TRBJ2-1; TRBD2 matches at 7 bases. This CDR3 has 13 residues. V lost 4 bases, J lost 14 bases, and 11 bases stayed unmatched. The germline V gene has CDR1 SGHTA and CDR2 FQGNSA. CDR3 loop: CASSSPGGGEKFF. CDR3 DNA: TGTGCCAGCAGCTCCCCGGGTGGGGGGGAAAAGTTCTTC.

The table lists this clonotype with many counts. The chain uses TRBV2 and TRBJ2-7; 8 bases fit TRBD1. This CDR3 contains 12 residues. Germline CDR1 reads SNHLY; CDR2 reads FYNNEI. With V trimmed by 10 bases and J by 2 bases, 4 bases remained unmatched. DNA of the CDR3: TGTGCCACAGGACAGGGCGCCTACGAGCAGTACTTC. Amino acid sequence: CATGQGAYEQYF.

Points on this clonotype: The germline gene is not matched at one end of the junction; a read error may be the cause. V gene TRBV7-6 combines with J gene TRBJ1-1; the D gene is possibly TRBD1 (5 bases). Germline V gene lookup returns CDR1 SGHVS and CDR2 FNYEAQ. The CDR3 sequence is 13 residues long. DNA of the CDR3: TGTGCCAGCAGCGGACGGGGCGGCACTGAAGTTTTCTTT. This sequence encodes CASSGRGGTEVFF.

The genes are TRBV6-1 and TRBJ1-5; a possible D gene is TRBD1 (6 bases). With 3 bases removed from V and 4 bases from J, the gap between germline ends came to 10 bases. CDR3 length: 14 amino acids. The germline gives CDR1 MNHNS, CDR2 SASEGT. DNA for the CDR3: TGTGCCAGCAGTGATGACAGGACAAATCAGCCCCAGCATTTT. Protein product: CASSDDRTNQPQHF.

V usage is TRBV27 and J usage is TRBJ1-4; D remains unclear. With 8 bases removed from V and 5 bases from J, the gap between germline ends came to 12 bases. The V gene's germline CDR1 is MNHEY and CDR2 SMNVEV (reference sequence). The CDR3 is made up of 13 amino acids. CDR3 amino acids: CASGPTGNEKLFF. The CDR3 DNA is TGTGCCAGCGGCCCTACTGGCAATGAAAAACTGTTTTTT.

There are many counts of this clonotype. The chain recombines TRBV12-3 or TRBV12-4 with TRBJ2-6, with 8 nucleotides matching TRBD1. The CDR3 contains 17 residues. The ends lost 6 bases at V and 2 bases at J; junction bases unmatched: 9. CDR3 nucleotide sequence: TGTGCCAGCAGCGTGCAGGGGGCGCAGACTGGGGCCAACGTCCTGACTTTC. Protein product: CASSVQGAQTGANVLTF.

In regard to this clonotype: This may stem from a read error, because a much larger clone lies one nucleotide away. The CDR3 does not close with the conserved phenylalanine or tryptophan, likely indicating a read error. The genes are TRBV5-5 and TRBJ2-5, with D possibly being TRBD2 (6 bases). This CDR3 region has 13 residues. Trimming removed 5 bases from V and 5 bases from J, with 13 bases in between. Germline V CDR1 and CDR2: SGHKS, YYEKEE (reference sequence). The CDR3 DNA reads TGTGCCAGCAGTCTGACGGGGGATGAGACCCAGTACTCC. This sequence encodes CASSLTGDETQYS.

This clonotype was seen just once. A much more abundant neighbour one base away suggests this may be a read error. V is TRBV30 and J is TRBJ2-3, with D tentatively TRBD1 or TRBD2 (5 bases each). The CDR3 has 16 residues. V lost 2 bases, J lost 2 bases, and 17 bases lay in between. Looked up from germline, CDR1 is GTSNPN and CDR2 is SVGIG (reference sequence). In DNA form, the CDR3 reads TGTGCCTGGAGTCGAAACTGGGACGACCTCACAGATACGCAGTATTTT. It specifies CAWSRNWDDLTDTQYF.

This clonotype was recorded many times. The V call is TRBV5-1, the J call TRBJ2-1; tentatively, D is TRBD2 (5 bases). The CDR3 covers 15 residues. Germline lookup yields CDR1 SGHRS and CDR2 YFSETQ. Trimming pared 4 bases from V and 3 bases from J, leaving 14 bases between. As DNA, the CDR3 is TGCGCCAGCAGCCCCCGGGGATCGGGCTACAATGAGCAGTTCTTC. It encodes CASSPRGSGYNEQFF.

In this sample, this clonotype turned up many times. The chain has TRBV20-1 and TRBJ2-7; weak D call: TRBD2 (6 bases). The CDR3 sequence is 15 residues long. Germline-derived CDR1 and CDR2 are DFQATT and SNEGSKA (reference sequence). Trimming left V 3 bases short and J 0 bases short, with 15 bases between. CDR3 coding DNA: TGCAGTGCTAGTGCTTTAGCGGACCTCTCCTACGAGCAGTACTTC. This encodes CSASALADLSYEQYF.

Points on this clonotype: This may be a read error: a much more frequent sequence differs by one nucleotide. The gene calls are TRBV5-1 and TRBJ2-7; tentative D call: TRBD1 (5 bases). The CDR3 consists of 13 residues. Germline CDR1 reads SGHRS; CDR2 reads YFSETQ. V was shortened by 6 bases and J by 4 bases, with 14 bases between the two germline ends. CDR3 sequence: CASNTQQAYEQYF. The DNA for the CDR3 is TGCGCCAGCAACACACAACAGGCTTACGAGCAGTACTTC.

The rearrangement uses TRBV7-6 and TRBJ2-1; 8 bases align to TRBD2. This CDR3 region has 16 residues. V dropped 4 bases and J dropped 5; count of bases not matched to a gene: 10. CDR1 and CDR2 from the germline V gene are SGHVS and FNYEAQ. The CDR3 bases are TGTGCCAGCAGCTGGAGCGGGAGTTTGTCCCACAATGAGCAGTTCTTC. Amino acid sequence: CASSWSGSLSHNEQFF.

This clonotype was seen ten or more times. V is TRBV10-3 and J is TRBJ1-5, with D possibly being TRBD1 (6 bases). The ends were cut back, 8 bases at V and 4 bases at J, with 9 bases in the middle. The CDR3 has 12 amino acids. Germline assignment: CDR1 ENHRY and CDR2 SYGVKD. The CDR3: CAIAGVNQPQHF. In DNA form, the CDR3 reads TGTGCCATCGCAGGGGTGAATCAGCCCCAGCATTTT.